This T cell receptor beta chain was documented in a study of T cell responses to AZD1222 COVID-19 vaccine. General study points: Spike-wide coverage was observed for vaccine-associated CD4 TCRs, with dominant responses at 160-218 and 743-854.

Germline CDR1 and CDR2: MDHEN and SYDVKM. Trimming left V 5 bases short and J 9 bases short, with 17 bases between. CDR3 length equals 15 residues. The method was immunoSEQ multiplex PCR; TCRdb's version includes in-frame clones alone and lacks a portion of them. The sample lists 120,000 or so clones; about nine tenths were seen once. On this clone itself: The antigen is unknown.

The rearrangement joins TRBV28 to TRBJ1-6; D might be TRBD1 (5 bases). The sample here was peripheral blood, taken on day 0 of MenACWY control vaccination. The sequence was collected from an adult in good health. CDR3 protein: CASSTIRDGGSPLHF. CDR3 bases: TGTGCCAGCAGTACGATCCGGGACGGAGGTTCACCCCTCCACTTT.